Included here is one T cell receptor (beta chain) sequence, with context. The data are from a study of T cell changes during pregnancy in multiple sclerosis. J gave up 5 bases and V 4 bases, and 4 bases lay outside the gene matches. Looked up from germline, CDR1 is SGHTA and CDR2 is FQGTGA. This CDR3 is built from 13 residues. The assay was immunoSEQ multiplex PCR, and TCRdb's table has in-frame clones only and misses some. The profile shows roughly 48,000 clones, approximately 85% of them singletons. J is TRBJ1-1 and V is TRBV7-3; 7 nucleotides match TRBD1. The sample was CD4+ T cells from peripheral blood mononuclear cells, taken in the second trimester of pregnancy. The sequence was obtained from a female donor with multiple sclerosis, enrolled in a pregnancy study. CDR3 loop: CASSSQQGTEAFF. In DNA form, the CDR3 reads TGTGCCAGCAGCTCCCAACAGGGGACTGAAGCTTTCTTT.